This passage covers 13 T cell receptor beta chains from one sample sequenced in a study of cytomegalovirus exposure and HLA in healthy donors. In the PCR, 60 Vbeta and 13 Jbeta primers were used. Assay used: immunoSEQ multiplex PCR; TCRdb lists only in-frame clones, some missing. Of about 100,000 clones listed, 76% are singletons. Sequencing was performed on PBMCs. Receptor source: a young woman in good health and CMV-seropositive.

This rearrangement joins TRBV6-6 to TRBJ2-5, with a weak D call TRBD1 (5 bases). V was trimmed by 0 bases and J by 4 bases, leaving 12 bases between them. This CDR3 contains 15 residues. CDR1 is MNHNY and CDR2 is SVGAGI in the germline V gene (reference sequence). CDR3 in DNA: TGTGCCAGCAGTTACTCTAGTGGGCAGGGAGAGACCCAGTACTTC. It specifies CASSYSSGQGETQYF.

V is TRBV13 and J is TRBJ2-7; 10 bases align to TRBD2. Per the germline V gene, CDR1 is PRHDT and CDR2 is FYEKMQ (reference sequence). V shed 5 bases and J 3 bases; nucleotides not matched to a gene: 7. The CDR3 length is 15 residues. The CDR3 bases are TGTGCCAGCAGCCGATCTAGCGGGGGAATCTACGAGCAGTACTTC. As protein: CASSRSSGGIYEQYF.

This chain uses TRBV28 with TRBJ2-7; 10 bases fit TRBD1. The CDR3 loop spans 13 amino acids. With V trimmed by 4 bases and J by 6 bases, 3 bases remained unmatched. Germline CDR1 and CDR2: MDHEN and SYDVKM. The CDR3 DNA reads as TGTGCCAGCAGTTCGGGACAGGGGTTCGAGCAGTACTTC. It encodes CASSSGQGFEQYF. The full variable domain, its missing parts supplied by reference TRBV28 and TRBJ2-7, is DVKVTQSSRYLVKRTGEKVFLECVQDMDHENMFWYRQDPGLGLRLIYFSYDVKMKEKGDIPEGYSVSREKKERFSLILESASTNQTSMYLCASSSGQGFEQYFGPGTRLTVT.

The CDR3 nucleotides read TGCGCCAGCAGTCTCGACAGGGGAGGCACTGAAGCTTTCTTT. Translating it yields CASSLDRGGTEAFF. This rearrangement joins TRBV5-1 to TRBJ1-1; 8 positions match TRBD1. Germline CDR1 SGHRS, CDR2 YFSETQ. The CDR3 totals 14 residues. Trimming took 5 bases from V and 4 from J; bases not matched to a gene: 7.

The chain employs TRBV2 and TRBJ1-2; D perhaps matches TRBD1 (6 bases). Trimming took 6 bases from V and 8 from J, leaving 16 bases between them. The CDR3 consists of 13 residues. Germline CDR1 is SNHLY and CDR2 is FYNNEI. In DNA form, the CDR3 reads TGTGCCAGCAGGGACAGTGACGCCAAGGGCTACACCTTC. It yields the protein CASRDSDAKGYTF.

V usage is TRBV5-1 and J usage is TRBJ2-7, with 8 nucleotides matching TRBD1. Trimming at V came to 4 bases and at J to 5 bases, leaving 5 bases not matched to a gene. Looked up from germline, CDR1 is SGHRS and CDR2 is YFSETQ. The CDR3 length is 13 residues. The CDR3 protein is CASSLTGANEQYF. The CDR3 DNA reads TGCGCCAGCAGCCTGACAGGGGCCAACGAGCAGTACTTC.

J is TRBJ1-2 and V is TRBV10-3; TRBD1 agrees at 10 bases. Trimming cost V 6 bases and J 5 bases; bases outside gene matches: 9. The CDR3 contains 15 residues. Germline V gene lookup returns CDR1 ENHRY and CDR2 SYGVKD. Written as DNA, the CDR3 is TGTGCCATCAGCACGACAGGGGGCGCAAGGTATGGCTACACCTTC. Amino acids: CAISTTGGARYGYTF.

J is TRBJ2-5 and V is TRBV30; D might be TRBD1 (6 bases). Trimming removed 2 bases from V and 7 bases from J, with 20 bases in between. The CDR3 spans 15 residues. Per germline, CDR1 GTSNPN and CDR2 SVGIG (reference sequence). Here the CDR3 reads CAWSSGYRDPGTQYF. The CDR3 bases are TGTGCCTGGAGTTCGGGGTACAGGGACCCGGGGACCCAGTACTTC.

For the CDR3, the DNA is TGTGCCAGCAGCAACCATCGGATCCCGGCGGAACTTTACAATGAGCAGTTCTTC. Protein sequence: CASSNHRIPAELYNEQFF. V gene TRBV21-1 combines with J gene TRBJ2-1; whether TRBD2, the table's D call, matches the DNA was not checked. TRBV21-1 is recorded as a pseudogene. The CDR3 runs to 18 residues.

This clone showed up just once. This chain links TRBV28 with TRBJ1-1, with D perhaps TRBD1 (6 bases). This CDR3 contains 13 residues. In germline, CDR1 is MDHEN, CDR2 SYDVKM. Trimming left V 8 bases short and J 0 bases short, with 10 bases between. This CDR3 reads CASWGPMNTEAFF. CDR3 bases: TGTGCCAGCTGGGGGCCCATGAACACTGAAGCTTTCTTT.

The gene calls are TRBV5-4 and TRBJ1-2, with TRBD1 matching 7 bases. Trimming took 6 bases from V and 8 from J; bases not matched to a gene: 7. The CDR3 is 12 amino acids. Looked up from germline, CDR1 is SGHNT and CDR2 is YYREEE (reference sequence). CDR3 nucleotides: TGTGCCAGCACCTCCCAGGGGGGAGGCTACACCTTC. Protein sequence: CASTSQGGGYTF.

The chain recombines TRBV5-1 with TRBJ2-5, with 10 nucleotides matching TRBD2. V lost 4 bases, J lost 2 bases, and 8 bases stayed unmatched. Per germline, CDR1 SGHRS and CDR2 YFSETQ. The CDR3 sequence is 16 residues long. The CDR3 region is CASSRGLASAQETQYF. As DNA, the CDR3 is TGCGCCAGCAGCCGGGGACTAGCGTCTGCTCAAGAGACCCAGTACTTC.

The chain joins TRBV5-1 to TRBJ2-1; D uncertain. V lost 4 bases and J lost 5, with 10 bases in between. Germline lookup yields CDR1 SGHRS and CDR2 YFSETQ. This CDR3 has 13 residues. DNA of the CDR3: TGCGCCAGCAGCCGGTCTTTAGACAATGAGCAGTTCTTC. It encodes CASSRSLDNEQFF.